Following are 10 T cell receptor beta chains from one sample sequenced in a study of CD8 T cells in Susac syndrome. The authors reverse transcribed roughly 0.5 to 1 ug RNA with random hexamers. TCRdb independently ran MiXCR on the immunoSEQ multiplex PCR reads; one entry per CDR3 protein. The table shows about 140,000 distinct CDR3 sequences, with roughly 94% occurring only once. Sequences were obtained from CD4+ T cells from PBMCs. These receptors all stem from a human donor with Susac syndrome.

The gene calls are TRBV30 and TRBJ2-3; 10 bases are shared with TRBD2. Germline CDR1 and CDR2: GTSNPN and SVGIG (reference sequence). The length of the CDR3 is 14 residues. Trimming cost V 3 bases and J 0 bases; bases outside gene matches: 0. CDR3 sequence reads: CAWRGLASTDTQYF. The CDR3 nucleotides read TGTGCCTGGAGGGGACTAGCGAGCACAGATACGCAGTATTTT.

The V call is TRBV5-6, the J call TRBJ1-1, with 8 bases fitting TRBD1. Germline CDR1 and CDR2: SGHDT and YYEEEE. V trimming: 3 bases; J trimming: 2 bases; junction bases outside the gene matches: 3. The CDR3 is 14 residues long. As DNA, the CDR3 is TGTGCCAGCAGCTGGGACAGGAGTAACACTGAAGCTTTCTTT. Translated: CASSWDRSNTEAFF.

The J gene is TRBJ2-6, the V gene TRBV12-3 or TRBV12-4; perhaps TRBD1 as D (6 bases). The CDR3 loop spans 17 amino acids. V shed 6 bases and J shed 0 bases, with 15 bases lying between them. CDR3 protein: CASSSTRGSSGANVLTF. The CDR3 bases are TGTGCCAGCAGCTCTACTAGGGGGTCCTCTGGGGCCAACGTCCTGACTTTC.

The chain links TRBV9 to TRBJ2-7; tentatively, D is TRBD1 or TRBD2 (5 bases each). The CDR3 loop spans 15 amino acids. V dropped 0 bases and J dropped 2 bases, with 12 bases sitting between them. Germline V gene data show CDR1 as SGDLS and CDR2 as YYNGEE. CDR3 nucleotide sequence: TGTGCCAGCAGCGTAGCCCCCGGGGCCGCCTACGAGCAGTACTTC. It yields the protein CASSVAPGAAYEQYF.

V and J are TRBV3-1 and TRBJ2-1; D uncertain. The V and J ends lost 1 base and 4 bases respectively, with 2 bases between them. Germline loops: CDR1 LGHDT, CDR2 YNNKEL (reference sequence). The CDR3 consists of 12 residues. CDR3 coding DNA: TGTGCCAGCAGCCAAGGGTACAATGAGCAGTTCTTC. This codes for CASSQGYNEQFF.

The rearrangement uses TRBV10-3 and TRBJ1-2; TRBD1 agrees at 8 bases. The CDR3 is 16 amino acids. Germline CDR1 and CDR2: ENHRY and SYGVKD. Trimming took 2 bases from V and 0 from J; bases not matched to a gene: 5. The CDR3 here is CAISEGTGPTNYGYTF. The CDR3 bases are TGTGCCATCAGTGAGGGGACAGGCCCTACTAACTATGGCTACACCTTC.

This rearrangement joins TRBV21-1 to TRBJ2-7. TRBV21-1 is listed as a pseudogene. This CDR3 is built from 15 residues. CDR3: CASSKVPRSTYEQYF. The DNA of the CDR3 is TGTGCCAGCAGCAAAGTTCCCAGGTCGACCTACGAGCAGTACTTC.

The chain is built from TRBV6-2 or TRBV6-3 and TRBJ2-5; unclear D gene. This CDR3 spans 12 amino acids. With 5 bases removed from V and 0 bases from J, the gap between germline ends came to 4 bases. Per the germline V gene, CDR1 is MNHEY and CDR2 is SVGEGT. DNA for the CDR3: TGTGCCAGCAGTGCGTACCAAGAGACCCAGTACTTC. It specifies CASSAYQETQYF.

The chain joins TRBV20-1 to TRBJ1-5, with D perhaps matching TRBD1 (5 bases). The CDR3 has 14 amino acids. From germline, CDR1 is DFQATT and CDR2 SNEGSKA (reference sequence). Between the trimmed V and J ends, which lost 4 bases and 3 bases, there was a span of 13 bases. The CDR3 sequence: CSAIPTGFNQPQHF. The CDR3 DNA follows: TGCAGTGCTATACCTACAGGATTCAATCAGCCCCAGCATTTT.

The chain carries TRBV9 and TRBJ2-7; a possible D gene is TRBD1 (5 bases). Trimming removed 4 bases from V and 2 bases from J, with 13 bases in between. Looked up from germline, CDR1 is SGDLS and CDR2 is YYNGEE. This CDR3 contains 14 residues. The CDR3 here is CASSLTQDPYEQYF. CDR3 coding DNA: TGTGCCAGCAGCCTAACACAGGACCCCTACGAGCAGTACTTC.